These 13 T cell receptor beta chains share one sample of origin, sequenced in a study of blood T cell repertoires in COVID-19. Repertoires were generated with immunoSEQ multiplex PCR, while TCRdb's copy carries only in-frame clones and drops some. The sample consists of 150,000 to 250,000 clones, 80% to 85% of them appearing once. The sample consisted of PBMCs or T cells enriched from blood (not recorded which). The receptors originated from a man aged 35-49 years who had recovered from COVID-19.

V gene TRBV3-1 (or the pseudogene TRBV3-2) combines with J gene TRBJ1-2; tentative D call: TRBD1 (5 bases). This CDR3 has 15 residues. Germline loops: CDR1 LGHDT, CDR2 YNNKEL (reference sequence). Trimming removed 1 base at V and 4 bases at J, with 13 bases between. CDR3 residues: CASSQVGVGIYGYTF. The CDR3 region has the DNA TGTGCCAGCAGCCAAGTAGGGGTAGGGATCTATGGCTACACCTTC.

V and J are TRBV5-4 and TRBJ2-2; 7 bases are shared with TRBD1. The CDR3 is 17 residues long. The J segment lost 1 base and the V segment lost 4 bases, leaving 10 bases of the junction unmatched. CDR1 and CDR2 (germline): SGHNT, YYREEE (reference sequence). The DNA of the CDR3 is TGTGCCAGCAGCACCATGACAGGGTTTAGGAACACCGGGGAGCTGTTTTTT. It encodes CASSTMTGFRNTGELFF. Together with reference TRBV5-4 and TRBJ2-2, the CDR3 gives the full variable domain: ETGVTQSPTHLIKTRGQQVTLRCSSQSGHNTVSWYQQALGQGPQFIFQYYREEENGRGNFPPRFSGLQFPNYSSELNVNALELDDSALYLCASSTMTGFRNTGELFFGEGSRLTVL.

This clone was counted a single time. The chain recombines TRBV5-1 with TRBJ1-2, with D maybe TRBD1 (6 bases). The V and J ends lost 0 bases and 8 bases respectively, with 8 bases between them. Per the germline V gene, CDR1 is SGHRS and CDR2 is YFSETQ. This CDR3 comprises 12 residues. CDR3 protein: CASSLDGGGYTF. In DNA form, the CDR3 reads TGCGCCAGCAGCTTGGATGGGGGCGGCTACACCTTC.

This chain connects TRBV3-1 (or the pseudogene TRBV3-2) to TRBJ2-4; 7 nucleotides line up with TRBD2. This CDR3 region has 17 residues. CDR1 is LGHDT and CDR2 is YNNKEL in the germline V gene (reference sequence). The V segment lost 4 bases and the J segment 9 bases; nucleotides outside the gene matches: 18. CDR3 in amino acids: CASSLTWGGSGGIIQYF. In DNA, the CDR3 is TGTGCCAGCAGCCTCACCTGGGGGGGGTCCGGCGGGATCATTCAGTACTTC.

This clone has a handful of counts. J is TRBJ1-2 and V is TRBV30, with 7 bases fitting TRBD1. The CDR3 sequence is 14 residues long. V lost 0 bases, J lost 8 bases, and 9 bases stayed unmatched. The germline gives CDR1 GTSNPN, CDR2 SVGIG (reference sequence). The CDR3 protein is CAWSVSRQGLGYTF. CDR3 DNA: TGTGCCTGGAGTGTCTCCCGACAGGGTCTGGGCTACACCTTC.

In its sample, this clone was seen once. CDR3 nucleotides: TGTGCCAGCAGTTCTGCGGCAGGGTGGGCTGAAGCTTTCTTT. The encoded protein is CASSSAAGWAEAFF. The V call is TRBV6-5, the J call TRBJ1-1, with a tentative D call TRBD1 (5 bases). The germline V gene has CDR1 MNHEY and CDR2 SVGAGI. The CDR3 length is 14 residues. Trimming shortened V by 4 bases and J by 6 bases, and 15 bases separated the two germline ends.

The chain recombines TRBV4-2 with TRBJ1-2, with D perhaps TRBD1 (5 bases). Trimming pared 0 bases from V and 3 bases from J, leaving 11 bases between. The CDR3 spans 15 residues. Germline V lookup: CDR1 LGHNA, CDR2 YNFKEQ. Here the CDR3 reads CASSQDRQNHYGYTF. The CDR3 DNA reads TGTGCCAGCAGCCAAGACCGACAGAACCACTATGGCTACACCTTC.

V is TRBV10-3 and J is TRBJ2-5; possible D gene TRBD1, 6 bases. Trimming removed 4 bases from V and 1 base from J, with 16 bases in between. Germline-derived CDR1 and CDR2 are ENHRY and SYGVKD. The CDR3 is made up of 16 amino acids. The CDR3 loop is CAISGHRQATQETQYF. The CDR3 DNA reads as TGTGCCATCAGTGGCCACAGACAGGCTACCCAAGAGACCCAGTACTTC.

The V gene is TRBV7-2, the J gene TRBJ2-5; tentatively, D is TRBD2 (6 bases). Germline V CDR1 and CDR2: SGHTA, FQGNSA. The CDR3 covers 15 residues. V lost 3 bases and J 1 base, leaving 12 bases between the germline ends. The CDR3 reads CASSFAGGIQETQYF. The CDR3 DNA sequence: TGTGCCAGCAGCTTCGCCGGGGGTATCCAAGAGACCCAGTACTTC.

This chain links TRBV6-2 or TRBV6-3 with TRBJ2-6; D is ambiguous. Germline V CDR1 and CDR2: MNHEY, SVGEGT. This CDR3 has 14 amino acids. With 4 bases removed from V and 2 bases from J, the gap between germline ends came to 6 bases. In DNA, the CDR3 is TGTGCCAGCAGTTCCTCCACTGGGGCCAACGTCCTGACTTTC. Protein: CASSSSTGANVLTF.

The chain uses TRBV7-9 and TRBJ2-7; 15 bases agree with TRBD2. The germline CDR1 and CDR2 sequences are SEHNR and FQNEAQ (reference sequence). The CDR3 is made up of 17 amino acids. Trimming at V came to 0 bases and at J to 8 bases, leaving 8 bases not matched to a gene. CDR3 sequence: CASSLASGTSGGLKQYF. CDR3 bases: TGTGCCAGCAGCTTAGCTTCCGGGACTAGCGGGGGGTTGAAGCAGTACTTC.

This chain links TRBV27 with TRBJ2-7, with 12 bases aligning to TRBD1. V lost 5 bases and J lost 6; bases outside the gene matches: 5. This CDR3 is 14 amino acids long. CDR1 and CDR2 from the germline V gene are MNHEY and SMNVEV (reference sequence). The CDR3 is CASSLGQGAGEQYF. In DNA form, the CDR3 reads TGTGCCAGCAGTCTGGGACAGGGGGCCGGCGAGCAGTACTTC.

The chain joins TRBV27 to TRBJ2-2; TRBD2 might be the D (6 bases). V gave up 1 base and J gave up 1 base, with 10 bases separating them. The CDR3 is 16 residues long. Germline CDR1 MNHEY, CDR2 SMNVEV (reference sequence). CDR3 sequence reads: CASSLFPGGNTGELFF. In nucleotides, the CDR3 is TGTGCCAGCAGTTTATTTCCCGGGGGGAACACCGGGGAGCTGTTTTTT.